Described below is a single TCR beta chain sequence and its context. Its target antigen remains unknown. Base qualities are missing; no much larger clone stands one base away. The immunoSEQ Assay was used to sequence TCR beta CDR3 regions from DNA. As for the authors' bioinformatics: T cell density was computed as TCR beta template counts normalized to usable DNA estimated by amplifying housekeeping genes. Richness was estimated with the preseqR package, extrapolating to 400,000 templates for PBMC samples and 120,000 templates for tissue samples. Clonality was defined by subtracting Pielou's evenness from one. Differential abundance testing on productive amino-acid clonotypes, with a minimum total count of 5 and an alpha of 0.1, was used to identify tissue-enriched TCRs. The Jaccard Index and the Morisita Overlap Index were used to measure repertoire overlap between compartments. GLIPH clustered TCR beta CDR3s with public tetramer-defined viral CDR3s; viral motifs required at least three viral sequences plus V-gene enrichment. What TCRdb holds here is the immuneACCESS table cut down to in-frame rearrangements. Part of the clones is not present; checked against another copy, under half of the missing clones reflect an unresolved V gene, and the others are unexplained. That table furnishes V, J and clone size, whereas the DNA furnished D and trimming. Counted in this sample were 4,500 to 5,000 clones; about 29% of them appeared once. In total, the top ten clones hold around 8.5% of the sample.

At diagnosis, peripheral blood, uninvolved tumor-adjacent lung and tumor were collected and were preserved as a mix of fresh-frozen and FFPE material. This sample stems from a study of T cells in localized non-small cell lung cancer (dated by TCRdb to 2018 to 2020). Background for the entire study: Comparing tumors with uninvolved tumor-adjacent lungs, the study looked at the T cell repertoires of 200 to 250 patients with early-stage NSCLC. All 220 or so NSCLC patients in the cohort were treatment-naive and had localized lung tumors that were resected. The mean age of the NSCLC patients was 50 to 85 years, with roughly 120 men and 85 to 110 women.

Inclusive of the bounding cysteine and phenylalanine, the CDR3 is 14 residues long. Kept here is only the CDR3 DNA, which spans 42 bases and is read in frame from base 1. The junction shows trimming of 6 bases on V and 7 bases on J, plus 18 bases between the germline ends. In the germline V gene, CDR1 corresponds to MDHEN and CDR2 to SYDVKM. Study-level results and caveats: Because the study design was exploratory, TCR variables were selected using unadjusted p-values without false-discovery rate correction. Because multi-region tumor sequencing was not performed, intratumor heterogeneity could not be ruled out. Uninvolved tumor-adjacent lung showed the highest T cell clonality, higher than tumor, which suggests more focused antigenic responses in the uninvolved tumor-adjacent lung. A median of 57 of the top 100 tumor clones turned up in the paired uninvolved adjacent lung, and some 28 of those clones also ranked among the top 100 of that same adjacent lung. Longer overall survival was associated with higher T cell density in blood, whereas shorter survival was associated with higher clonality in adjacent lung.

Here the sequenced sample was lung tumor tissue, taken before any cancer treatment. Here the chain combines TRBV28 and TRBJ1-2; a tentative D call is TRBD1 (5 bases match). The clonotype originates from a woman aged 35 to 75 with stage II squamous cell lung carcinoma. The CDR3 protein sequence reads: CASRTRVTSSGYTF. In nucleotide form, the sequence is TGTGCCAGCAGGACCAGGGTAACGTCCTCTGGCTACACCTTC.